The rows below give T cell receptor beta chains drawn from one sample of a study of T cell responses to AZD1222 COVID-19 vaccine. The table came from immunoSEQ multiplex PCR; TCRdb's copy has only in-frame clones and leaves some out. The repertoire holds more than 95,000 clones, with around 87% as singletons. Sequences were derived from peripheral blood, sampled on day 0 of AZD1222 vaccination. These receptors were collected from an adult in good health. CDR3s include the opening cysteine and the closing phenylalanine or tryptophan. Fields, in order: clone size, J gene, D gene, V gene, CDR3 DNA, CDR3 protein. A D gene is named only where the DNA matches it firmly. Size is stated for part of the rows, as once, few or many counts, or as a class when the clone is expanded.

many,TRBJ1-1,NA,TRBV19,TGTGCCAGTAGTATCAAGTTCTACACTGAAGCTTTCTTT,CASSIKFYTEAFF
once,TRBJ2-7,NA,TRBV5-1,TGCGCCAGCAGCTTGGCACAGGGACCCTACGAGCAGTACTTC,CASSLAQGPYEQYF
NA,TRBJ1-1,TRBD1,TRBV3-1/TRBV3-2,TGTGCCAGCAGCCAAGATTTGGACAGGGACACTGAAGCTTTCTTT,CASSQDLDRDTEAFF
NA,TRBJ1-1,NA,TRBV29-1,TGCAGCGCAACCAGGGGTACCGCTGAAGCTTTCTTT,CSATRGTAEAFF
NA,TRBJ1-5,TRBD1,TRBV7-2,TGTGCCAGCAGCTTAGAGGACAGGGGCTATCCGCCCCAGCATTTT,CASSLEDRGYPPQHF
NA,TRBJ2-5,NA,TRBV30,TGTGCCTGGAGTTTGACTAGAACGGTTCAAGAGACCCAGTACTTC,CAWSLTRTVQETQYF
NA,TRBJ1-5,TRBD1,TRBV7-9,TGTGCCAGCAGCTTAGGCGGGACAGGGCTTCAGCCCCAGCATTTT,CASSLGGTGLQPQHF
NA,TRBJ1-2,TRBD1,TRBV6-6,TGTGCCAGCAGCACCGACAGGGGGCATGGCTACACCTTC,CASSTDRGHGYTF
NA,TRBJ1-1,NA,TRBV6-5,TGTGCCAGCAGTTACGGTGAGGTGAACACTGAAGCTTTCTTT,CASSYGEVNTEAFF
NA,TRBJ1-6,NA,TRBV30,TGTGCCTGGATGGGGGGGTCGGAGAATTCACCCCTCCACTTT,CAWMGGSENSPLHF
NA,TRBJ1-2,NA,TRBV9,TGTGCCAGCAGCGGGACACGGGGCTACACCTTC,CASSGTRGYTF
NA,TRBJ1-2,NA,TRBV20-1,TGCAGTGCTAGTTCAGTCAACTATGGCTACACCTTC,CSASSVNYGYTF
NA,TRBJ2-2,TRBD2,TRBV3-1/TRBV3-2,TGTGCCAGCAGCCAAGATGGTCTAGCGGGAACCGGGGAGCTGTTTTTT,CASSQDGLAGTGELFF
NA,TRBJ2-1,TRBD2,TRBV29-1,TGCAGCGTTGAAGACTTAGCGGGATATGAGCAGTTCTTC,CSVEDLAGYEQFF
NA,TRBJ2-6,NA,TRBV19,TGTGCCAGTAGTATAGATCTGGGATCTTCTGGGGCCAACGTCCTGACTTTC,CASSIDLGSSGANVLTF
NA,TRBJ2-2,TRBD2,TRBV25-1,TGTGCCAGCAGTGAAGCGGGGGTAGGACTAGCGGGAGCCGGGGAGCTGTTTTTT,CASSEAGVGLAGAGELFF
once,TRBJ2-5,TRBD1,TRBV13,TGTGCCAGCAGCACCTCAGGGGGTCAAGAAGAGACCCAGTACTTC,CASSTSGGQEETQYF
once,TRBJ2-5,NA,TRBV28,TGTGCCAGCAGACCAAGGATTCTGGTCTTCCTACCGCAAGAGACCCAGTACTTC,CASRPRILVFLPQETQYF
once,TRBJ2-7,NA,TRBV7-9,TGTGCCAGCAGCTTTGGAAACTCCTACGAGCAGTACTTC,CASSFGNSYEQYF
NA,TRBJ2-5,NA,TRBV7-2,TGTGCCAGCAGCCAATACCAAGAGACCCAGTACTTC,CASSQYQETQYF
once,TRBJ2-2,TRBD2,TRBV5-5,TGTGCCAGCAGCTTCTTCAGGGTCGGCAGCGGGGATAACACCGGGGAGCTGTTTTTT,CASSFFRVGSGDNTGELFF
NA,TRBJ1-4,TRBD1,TRBV7-2,TGTGCCAGCAGCACACGAGACAGGGACGGACTGTTTTTT,CASSTRDRDGLFF
few,TRBJ2-2,NA,TRBV5-1,TGCGCCAGCAGCTCCTATGGCAGGGTGTGGAGGGGAGGCACCGGGGAGCTGTTTTTT,CASSSYGRVWRGGTGELFF
few,TRBJ2-2,NA,TRBV7-2,TGTGCCAGCAGCTTAGCGGGGTGGATAGGGGAGCTGTTTTTT,CASSLAGWIGELFF
once,TRBJ2-5,TRBD1,TRBV5-1,TGCGCCAGCAGCTCGGGACAGGGAACACGGGAGACCCAGTACTTC,CASSSGQGTRETQYF
NA,TRBJ2-1,NA,TRBV7-7,TGTGCTAGCAGCCCCGAACCCACTGGGGGGGGCGTCCGCAATGAGCAGTTCTTC,CASSPEPTGGGVRNEQFF
NA,TRBJ1-2,NA,TRBV9,TGTGCCAGCAGCGTAGACAGGGCTAACTATGGCTACACCTTC,CASSVDRANYGYTF
NA,TRBJ1-3,NA,TRBV18,TGTGCCAGCTCCCCGACAGGAAACACCATATATTTT,CASSPTGNTIYF
NA,TRBJ1-2,NA,TRBV6-5,TGTGCCAGCAGTCGGACCGAGAACTATGGCTACACCTTC,CASSRTENYGYTF
NA,TRBJ2-5,TRBD1,TRBV7-9,TGTGCCAGCAGCTTAGCGGCGAACAGGGGGCCAGAGACCCAGTACTTC,CASSLAANRGPETQYF
NA,TRBJ2-7,NA,TRBV28,TGTGCCAGCAGTTTACCGCGTGAGGGGTGGTACTTC,CASSLPREGWYF
NA,TRBJ1-4,NA,TRBV7-9,TGTGCCAGCCAGGGGTCAACTAATGAAAAACTGTTTTTT,CASQGSTNEKLFF
NA,TRBJ2-2,NA,TRBV5-6,TGTGCCAGCAGCCTTTTGGAGGGTGGATACACCGGGGAGCTGTTTTTT,CASSLLEGGYTGELFF
NA,TRBJ2-7,NA,TRBV9,TGTGCCAGCAGCGTAGGACTTTCCTCCTACGAGCAGTACTTC,CASSVGLSSYEQYF